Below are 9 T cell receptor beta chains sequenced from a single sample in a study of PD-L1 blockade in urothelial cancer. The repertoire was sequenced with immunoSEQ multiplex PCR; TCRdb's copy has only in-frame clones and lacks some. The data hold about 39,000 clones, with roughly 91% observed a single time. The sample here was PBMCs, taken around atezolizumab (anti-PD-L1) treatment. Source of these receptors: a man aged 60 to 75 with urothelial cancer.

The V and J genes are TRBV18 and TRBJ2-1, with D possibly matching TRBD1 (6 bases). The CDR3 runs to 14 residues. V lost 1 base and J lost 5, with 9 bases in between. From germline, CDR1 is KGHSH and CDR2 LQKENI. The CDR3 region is CASSPQRTDNEQFF. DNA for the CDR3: TGTGCCAGCTCACCACAGAGGACAGACAATGAGCAGTTCTTC.

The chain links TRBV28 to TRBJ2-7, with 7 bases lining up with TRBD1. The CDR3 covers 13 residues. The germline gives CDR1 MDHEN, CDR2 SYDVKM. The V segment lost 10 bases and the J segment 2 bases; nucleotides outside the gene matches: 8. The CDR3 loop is CAIQGTVPYEQYF. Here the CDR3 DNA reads TGTGCCATCCAAGGGACAGTCCCCTACGAGCAGTACTTC.

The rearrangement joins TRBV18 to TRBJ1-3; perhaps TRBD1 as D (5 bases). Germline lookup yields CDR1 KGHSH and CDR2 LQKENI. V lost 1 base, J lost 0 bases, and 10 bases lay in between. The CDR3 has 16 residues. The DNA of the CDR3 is TGTGCCAGCTCACCACTGCCAGGGTCCTCTGGAAACACCATATATTTT. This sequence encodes CASSPLPGSSGNTIYF. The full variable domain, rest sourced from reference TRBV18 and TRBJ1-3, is NAGVMQNPRHLVRRRGQEARLRCSPMKGHSHVYWYRQLPEEGLKFMVYLQKENIIDESGMPKERFSAEFPKEGPSILRIQQVVRGDSAAYFCASSPLPGSSGNTIYFGEGSWLTVV.

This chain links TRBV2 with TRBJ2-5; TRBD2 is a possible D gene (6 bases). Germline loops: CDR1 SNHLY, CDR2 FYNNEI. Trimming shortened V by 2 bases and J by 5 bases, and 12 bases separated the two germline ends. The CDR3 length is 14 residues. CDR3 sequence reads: CASSERTGRETQYF. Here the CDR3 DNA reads TGTGCCAGCAGTGAACGAACGGGGAGGGAGACCCAGTACTTC.

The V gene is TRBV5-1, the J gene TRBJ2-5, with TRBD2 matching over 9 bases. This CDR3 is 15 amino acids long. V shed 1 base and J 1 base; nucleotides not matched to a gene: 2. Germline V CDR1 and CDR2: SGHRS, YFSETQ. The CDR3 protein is CASSLLGLAQETQYF. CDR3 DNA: TGCGCCAGCAGCTTGTTGGGACTAGCCCAAGAGACCCAGTACTTC.

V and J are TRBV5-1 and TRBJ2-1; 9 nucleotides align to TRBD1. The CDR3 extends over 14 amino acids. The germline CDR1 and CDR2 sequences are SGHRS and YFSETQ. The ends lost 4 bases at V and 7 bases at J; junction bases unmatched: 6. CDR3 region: CASSIGTGRNEQFF. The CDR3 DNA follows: TGCGCCAGCAGCATCGGGACAGGGCGGAATGAGCAGTTCTTC.

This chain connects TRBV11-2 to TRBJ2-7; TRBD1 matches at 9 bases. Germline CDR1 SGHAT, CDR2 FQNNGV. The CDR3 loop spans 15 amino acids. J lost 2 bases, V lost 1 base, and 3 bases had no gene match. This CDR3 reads CASSLVRTGAYEQYF. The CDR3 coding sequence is TGTGCCAGCAGCTTAGTTAGGACAGGGGCCTACGAGCAGTACTTC.

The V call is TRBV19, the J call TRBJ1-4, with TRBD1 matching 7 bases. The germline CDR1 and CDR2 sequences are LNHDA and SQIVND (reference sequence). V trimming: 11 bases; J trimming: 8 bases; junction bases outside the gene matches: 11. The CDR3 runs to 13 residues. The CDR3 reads CASGTEVREKLFF. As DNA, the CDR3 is TGTGCCTCAGGGACAGAAGTCCGCGAAAAACTGTTTTTT.

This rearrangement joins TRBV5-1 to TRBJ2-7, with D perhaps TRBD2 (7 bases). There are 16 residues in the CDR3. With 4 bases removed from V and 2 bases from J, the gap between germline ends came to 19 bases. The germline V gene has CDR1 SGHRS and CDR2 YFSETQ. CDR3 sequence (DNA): TGCGCCAGCAGCCCGGGTGGCGGGGGCTCCCCCTACGAGCAGTACTTC. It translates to CASSPGGGGSPYEQYF.